The sequence of this T cell receptor (beta chain) was determined in a study of blood T cells in healthy people across ages (dated by TCRdb to the mid-2010s). The study in broad terms: In model experiments, template switching captured about one uniquely barcoded TCR beta cDNA molecule for every two T cells. The study measured age-related changes in TCR beta repertoire diversity using deep sequencing normalized with unique cDNA molecular identifiers. Donors were grouped into four age groups: young (average approximately 16 years), middle-aged (about 40), aged (about 59) and long-lived (roughly 80). Donors of different ages were randomly distributed across sequencing lanes to avoid experimental bias. Using the same blood draw, the study looked at two additional independent replicas of 1 million unique cDNA reads for two donors, one aged 18 to 30 and the other aged 80 or older. On the study overall, not on this receptor specifically: Observed TCR beta diversity per million T cells fell roughly linearly with age, and a significant reduction was already apparent by age around 40. Because donor CMV infection status was unknown, age-related changes in expanded clonotypes were potentially confounded. Because profiling used bulk unsorted PBMCs, naive and antigen-experienced compartments could not be compared conclusively. A strong correlation was found between observed TCR beta diversity and the percentage of naive T cells measured by flow cytometry. The long-lived group showed more naive CD4+ T cells, fewer expanded clones and increased TCR diversity than the aged group, suggesting age selection. Estimates of total diversity based on one million sequenced T cells were considered lower bounds and underestimates.

The CDR3 has 13 amino acids, counting the end cysteine and phenylalanine. The DNA shown is the 39-base CDR3, in frame from base 1. From a lookup of the germline V gene (reference sequence), CDR1 and CDR2 are DFQATT and SNEGSKA. V loses 7 bases, J loses 4 bases, and the germline ends lie 14 bases apart. Preparation of the library involved 5' RACE. Sequencing relied on an Illumina HiSeq 2500. A second 7 to 11 cycle PCR used a sample-barcoded 5' primer and a J-beta primer mix. A unique molecular identifier was introduced onto each TCR beta cDNA molecule by a template-switch 5' adaptor carrying 12 random nucleotides. At least 3 million CDR3-containing paired-end reads were obtained from each sample. All of the RNA was converted into first-strand cDNA using the Mint cDNA synthesis kit, with a TRBC-specific oligonucleotide serving as the primer. Following uracil-DNA glycosylase treatment, a first 18-cycle PCR with universal primers M1SS and BC2_uni_R was performed on all cDNA. In the original analysis: For normalization, 1 million high-quality reads were randomly selected from each sample, with every read carrying a distinct molecular identifier. Reads with shared molecular identifiers were discarded instead of being binned into consensus sequences. CDR3 identification, clonotype clustering and error correction used MiTCR with a Q25 quality threshold and the strictest error-elimination algorithm. Lower-bound total TCR beta diversity was estimated with a nonparametric unseen species model using Euler transformation. TCRdb handled the public reads itself, with Q25 trimming in fastp and clone calling in MiXCR, and kept productive beta chains. Here each entry gathers all rows of one CDR3 protein and keeps the most common genes and DNA. The V and J calls and clone size are TCRdb's, not the authors'. The sample includes about 1.6 million distinct CDR3 sequences, with about 32% observed a single time. The ten largest make up 11% of the sample.

The roughly 39 donors, aged about 6 to 95 years, were systemically healthy Caucasian individuals from Russia. Each donor gave approximately 10 milliliters of peripheral blood, collected into EDTA-treated Vacutainer tubes. Ficoll-Paque density-gradient centrifugation was used to isolate PBMCs, with at least 6.5 million obtained per sample. Trizol reagent was used to extract total RNA from the PBMCs, yielding at least 5.5 micrograms per sample. The percentages of naive CD45RAhigh/CD27high T cells were determined by flow cytometry on a PBMC aliquot from every donor. In the case of this clonotype: The specificity of this receptor is unknown. Base qualities were left out, and no much larger clone turns up one base away.

Sequenced material: blood. Here the chain combines TRBV20-1 and TRBJ2-1; TRBD2 is a weak D gene call, 6 bases matching. This receptor was taken from a woman in her twenties or thirties in good health. The nucleotide sequence is TGCAGTGTAGCGGTTAGCCTTTACAATGAGCAGTTCTTC. Its protein product is CSVAVSLYNEQFF.